The 13 T cell receptor beta chains reported below all come from one sample, sequenced in a study of beta chain features in type 1 diabetes (dated by TCRdb to between 2018 and 2020). Their antigen targets remain unknown. What the study reported, not specific to this receptor: A moderate but significant shortening of TCRB CDR3 length was observed in type 1 diabetes patients in all four CD4+ subsets.

The library was produced with the immunoSEQ multiplex PCR assay. The High Capacity cDNA Reverse Transcription Kit was used to reverse transcribe all of the isolated RNA, meaning that expressed TCRB transcripts were what got sequenced. The immuneACCESS repertoire file appears here via TCRdb, limited to in-frame rearrangements. These files lack a portion of the clones; in checked studies, under half of the deficit traces to unresolved V genes, and the cause of the others is not known. In all, the sample holds some 150,000 clones, and 10% to 15% of those were seen once. The ten top clones hold around 1.4% of the sample. Sequencing was carried out using central memory CD4+ T cells from blood. The receptors come from a man between 18 and 35 years old with type 1 diabetes.

The chain recombines TRBV5-1 with TRBJ2-5, with D possibly TRBD2 on 5 matching bases. Trimming pared 1 base from V and 5 bases from J, leaving 18 bases between. The germline gives CDR1 SGHRS, CDR2 YFSETQ. This CDR3 comprises 16 residues. The CDR3 DNA follows: TGCGCCAGCAGCTTGAATCCGGGAAACCCTAGGGAGACCCAGTACTTC. Its translation: CASSLNPGNPRETQYF. Complete variable domain (other parts from reference TRBV5-1 and TRBJ2-5): KAGVTQTPRYLIKTRGQQVTLSCSPISGHRSVSWYQQTPGQGLQFLFEYFSETQRNKGNFPGRFSGRQFSNSRSEMNVSTLELGDSALYLCASSLNPGNPRETQYFGPGTRLLVL.

The genes are TRBV5-4 and TRBJ2-5; D gene unclear. Per germline, CDR1 SGHNT and CDR2 YYREEE (reference sequence). V was cut by 0 bases and J by 5 bases, with 5 bases left in between. The CDR3 is 12 residues long. CDR3 protein: CASSLDSETQYF. CDR3 nucleotide sequence: TGTGCCAGCAGCTTGGACTCTGAGACCCAGTACTTC.

This clone was detected many times. This chain links TRBV29-1 with TRBJ2-2; D is uncertain. Germline lookup yields CDR1 SQVTM and CDR2 ANQGSEA. The CDR3 length is 11 residues. V was shortened by 6 bases and J by 2 bases, with 4 bases between the two germline ends. The CDR3 coding sequence is TGCAGCGTGGAAAACACCGGGGAGCTGTTTTTT. Translating gives CSVENTGELFF.

The genes are TRBV7-9 and TRBJ2-5, with 13 bases fitting TRBD2. The length of the CDR3 is 15 residues. CDR1 is SEHNR and CDR2 is FQNEAQ in the germline V gene (reference sequence). The V and J ends lost 4 bases and 4 bases, in that order; junction bases with no gene match: 3. The CDR3 is CASSSWTSGGETQYF. CDR3 coding DNA: TGTGCCAGCAGCTCCTGGACTAGCGGGGGAGAGACCCAGTACTTC.

V is TRBV18 and J is TRBJ1-1, with D possibly being TRBD1 (6 bases). CDR3 size: 16 residues. V lost 3 bases, J lost 3 bases, and 17 bases lay in between. CDR1 KGHSH and CDR2 LQKENI come from the germline V gene. Here the CDR3 DNA reads TGTGCCAGCTCACCGCTCGTTGGACAGCTGGACACTGAAGCTTTCTTT. Encoded protein: CASSPLVGQLDTEAFF.

This clone was observed a handful of times. The chain recombines TRBV27 with TRBJ1-3; D is undetermined. Germline V lookup: CDR1 MNHEY, CDR2 SMNVEV (reference sequence). The CDR3 runs to 13 residues. Trimming pared 0 bases from V and 4 bases from J, leaving 4 bases between. This CDR3 is CASSLSGGNTIYF. The CDR3 DNA reads as TGTGCCAGCAGTTTATCGGGGGGAAACACCATATATTTT.

CDR3 DNA: TGCGCCAGCAGCTTATACCCCTCTGGGGCCAACGTCCTGACTTTC. Translating it yields CASSLYPSGANVLTF. This chain links TRBV5-1 with TRBJ2-6; D not resolved. Germline V gene sequence: CDR1 SGHRS, CDR2 YFSETQ. The CDR3 consists of 15 residues. Trimming left V 2 bases short and J 0 bases short, with 6 bases between. Filled out from reference TRBV5-1 and TRBJ2-6, the complete variable domain reads KAGVTQTPRYLIKTRGQQVTLSCSPISGHRSVSWYQQTPGQGLQFLFEYFSETQRNKGNFPGRFSGRQFSNSRSEMNVSTLELGDSALYLCASSLYPSGANVLTFGAGSRLTVL.

This clone was counted many times. This rearrangement joins TRBV25-1 to TRBJ1-6; no firm D call. Between the trimmed V and J ends, which lost 1 base and 8 bases, there was a span of 9 bases. This CDR3 spans 14 amino acids. CDR1 and CDR2 from the germline V gene are MGHDK and SYGVNS. The CDR3 protein is CASSEFIWDSPLHF. CDR3 coding DNA: TGTGCCAGCAGTGAATTCATCTGGGATTCACCCCTCCACTTT.

The gene calls are TRBV9 and TRBJ1-5; D is unresolved. Trimming cost V 3 bases and J 1 base, with 17 bases left between them. The CDR3 runs 17 residues. Germline loops: CDR1 SGDLS, CDR2 YYNGEE. As DNA, the CDR3 is TGTGCCAGCAGCGAGCTCCTCGGCCGGAGGAGCAATCAGCCCCAGCATTTT. Protein product: CASSELLGRRSNQPQHF.

This clone was observed a handful of times. The rearrangement links TRBV30 to TRBJ1-4, with D maybe TRBD1 (6 bases). The CDR3 runs to 16 residues. Deletions cut 4 bases from V and 5 bases from J, with 20 bases between. Germline V gene data show CDR1 as GTSNPN and CDR2 as SVGIG (reference sequence). For the CDR3, the DNA is TGTGCCTGGACCCTTGGGGGGGCTCCGTCCAATGAAAAACTGTTTTTT. Encoded protein: CAWTLGGAPSNEKLFF.

The gene calls are TRBV4-1 and TRBJ2-1, with 10 bases matching TRBD1. With 4 bases clipped from V and 7 bases from J, the junction kept 10 bases outside the gene matches. Per germline, CDR1 MGHRA and CDR2 YSYEKL. The CDR3 consists of 16 residues. The CDR3 reads CASSPTPGQGTNEQFF. CDR3 in DNA: TGCGCCAGCAGCCCAACCCCGGGACAGGGGACAAATGAGCAGTTCTTC.

This rearrangement joins TRBV7-3 to TRBJ2-3; weak D call: TRBD1 (7 bases). The CDR3 consists of 15 residues. In germline, CDR1 is SGHTA, CDR2 FQGTGA. V was shortened by 3 bases and J by 0 bases, with 10 bases between the two germline ends. As DNA, the CDR3 is TGTGCCAGCAGCTTTGCAGGGGGGAGCACAGATACGCAGTATTTT. This encodes CASSFAGGSTDTQYF. The whole variable domain, filled in from reference TRBV7-3 and TRBJ2-3, reads GAGVSQTPSNKVTEKGKYVELRCDPISGHTALYWYRQSLGQGPEFLIYFQGTGAADDSGLPNDRFFAVRPEGSVSTLKIQRTERGDSAVYLCASSFAGGSTDTQYFGPGTRLTVL.

The CDR3 bases are TGTGCCAGCAGCCAAGATGTGCGTATGAACACTGAAGCTTTCTTT. This translates into CASSQDVRMNTEAFF. The chain carries TRBV14 and TRBJ1-1, with unresolved D. The V and J ends lost 0 bases and 0 bases respectively, with 8 bases between them. The length of the CDR3 is 15 residues. Germline V CDR1 and CDR2: SGHDN, FVKESK.